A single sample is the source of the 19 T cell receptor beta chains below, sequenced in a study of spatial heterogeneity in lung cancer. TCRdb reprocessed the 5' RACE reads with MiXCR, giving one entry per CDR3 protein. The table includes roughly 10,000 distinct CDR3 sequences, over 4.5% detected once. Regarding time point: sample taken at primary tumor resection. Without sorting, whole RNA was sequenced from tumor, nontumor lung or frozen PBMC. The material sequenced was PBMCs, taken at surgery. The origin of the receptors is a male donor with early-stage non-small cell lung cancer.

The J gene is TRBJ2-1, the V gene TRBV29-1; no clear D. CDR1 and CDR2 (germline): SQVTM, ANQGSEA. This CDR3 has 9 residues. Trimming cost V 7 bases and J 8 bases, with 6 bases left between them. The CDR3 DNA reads TGCAGCGGCGGCGATGAGCAGTTCTTC. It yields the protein CSGGDEQFF.

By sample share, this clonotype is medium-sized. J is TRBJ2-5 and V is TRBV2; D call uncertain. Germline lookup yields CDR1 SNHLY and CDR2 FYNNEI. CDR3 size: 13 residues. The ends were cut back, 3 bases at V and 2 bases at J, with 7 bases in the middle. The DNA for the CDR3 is TGTGCCAGCAGTGAGACGCAACAAGAGACCCAGTACTTC. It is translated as CASSETQQETQYF. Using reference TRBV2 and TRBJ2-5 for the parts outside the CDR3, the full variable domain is EPEVTQTPSHQVTQMGQEVILRCVPISNHLYFYWYRQILGQKVEFLVSFYNNEISEKSEIFDDQFSVERPDGSNFTLKIRSTKLEDSAMYFCASSETQQETQYFGPGTRLLVL.

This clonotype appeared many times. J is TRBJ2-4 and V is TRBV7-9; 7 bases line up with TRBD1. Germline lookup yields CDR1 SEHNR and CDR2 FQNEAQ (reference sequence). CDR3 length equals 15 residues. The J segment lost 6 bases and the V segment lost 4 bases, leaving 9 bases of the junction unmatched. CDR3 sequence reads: CASSSGQKAPNIQYF. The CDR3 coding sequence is TGTGCCAGCAGCTCGGGACAGAAGGCTCCAAACATTCAGTACTTC.

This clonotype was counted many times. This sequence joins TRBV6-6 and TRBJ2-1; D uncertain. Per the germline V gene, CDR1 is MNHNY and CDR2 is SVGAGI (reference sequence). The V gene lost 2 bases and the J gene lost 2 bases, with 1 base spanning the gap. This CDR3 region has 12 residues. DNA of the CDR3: TGTGCCAGCAGTTACGCCTACAATGAGCAGTTCTTC. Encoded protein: CASSYAYNEQFF.

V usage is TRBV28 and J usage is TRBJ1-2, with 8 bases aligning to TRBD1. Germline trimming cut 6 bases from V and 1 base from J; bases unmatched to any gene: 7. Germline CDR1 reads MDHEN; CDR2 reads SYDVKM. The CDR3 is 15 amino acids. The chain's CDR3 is CASSPGQGVNYGYTF. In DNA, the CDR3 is TGTGCCAGCAGCCCAGGACAGGGCGTTAACTATGGCTACACCTTC.

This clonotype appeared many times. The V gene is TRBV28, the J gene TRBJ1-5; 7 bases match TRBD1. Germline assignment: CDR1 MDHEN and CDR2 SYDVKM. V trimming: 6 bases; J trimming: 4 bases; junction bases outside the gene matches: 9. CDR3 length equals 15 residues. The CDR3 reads CASRGSGTENQPQHF. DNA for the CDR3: TGTGCCAGCAGGGGTTCCGGGACAGAAAATCAGCCCCAGCATTTT.

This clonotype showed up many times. CDR3: CASSVTLDGYTF. The CDR3 DNA sequence: TGTGCCAGCAGCGTAACCTTAGATGGCTACACCTTC. The chain carries TRBV7-2 and TRBJ1-2; unclear D gene. From germline, CDR1 is SGHTA and CDR2 FQGNSA. This CDR3 is 12 amino acids long. With 5 bases removed from V and 6 bases from J, the gap between germline ends came to 10 bases.

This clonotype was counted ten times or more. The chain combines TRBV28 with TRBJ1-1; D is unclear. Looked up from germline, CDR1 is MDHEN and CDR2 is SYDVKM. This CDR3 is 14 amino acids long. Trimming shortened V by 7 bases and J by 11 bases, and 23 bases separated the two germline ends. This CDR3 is CASTTADEGIFAFF. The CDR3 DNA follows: TGTGCCAGCACCACGGCGGACGAAGGGATTTTTGCTTTCTTT. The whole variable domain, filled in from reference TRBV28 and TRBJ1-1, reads DVKVTQSSRYLVKRTGEKVFLECVQDMDHENMFWYRQDPGLGLRLIYFSYDVKMKEKGDIPEGYSVSREKKERFSLILESASTNQTSMYLCASTTADEGIFAFFGQGTRLTVV.

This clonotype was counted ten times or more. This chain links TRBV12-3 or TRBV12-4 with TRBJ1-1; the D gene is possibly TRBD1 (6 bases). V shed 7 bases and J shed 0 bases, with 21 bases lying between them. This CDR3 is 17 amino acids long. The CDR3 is CASTRLVRTVMNTEAFF. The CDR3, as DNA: TGTGCCAGCACCCGACTTGTAAGGACAGTCATGAACACTGAAGCTTTCTTT.

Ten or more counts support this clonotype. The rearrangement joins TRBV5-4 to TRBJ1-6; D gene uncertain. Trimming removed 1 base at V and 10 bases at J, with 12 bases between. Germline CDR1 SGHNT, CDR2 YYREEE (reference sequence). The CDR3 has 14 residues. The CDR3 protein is CASSLNLPGSPLHF. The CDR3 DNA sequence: TGTGCCAGCAGCTTGAATCTCCCGGGCTCACCCCTCCACTTT.

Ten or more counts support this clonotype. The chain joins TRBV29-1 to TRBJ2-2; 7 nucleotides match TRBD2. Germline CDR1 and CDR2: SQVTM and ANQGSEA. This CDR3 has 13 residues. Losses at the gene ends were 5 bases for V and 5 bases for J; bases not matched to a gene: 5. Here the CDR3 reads CSVRMRGTGELFF. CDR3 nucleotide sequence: TGCAGCGTTCGTATGCGGGGGACCGGGGAGCTGTTTTTT.

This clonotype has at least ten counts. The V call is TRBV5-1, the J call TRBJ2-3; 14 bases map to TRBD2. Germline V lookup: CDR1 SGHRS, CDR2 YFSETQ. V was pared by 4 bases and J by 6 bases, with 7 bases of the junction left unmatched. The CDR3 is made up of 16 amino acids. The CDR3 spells CASSPGTSGGADTQYF. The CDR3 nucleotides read TGCGCCAGCAGCCCCGGGACTAGCGGGGGTGCGGATACGCAGTATTTT.

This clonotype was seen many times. The CDR3 region has the DNA TGTGCCAGCAGCTTACGGTCCCGTGCGCAGTACTTC. This translates into CASSLRSRAQYF. The V gene is TRBV7-9, the J gene TRBJ2-7; D unclear. CDR3 length equals 12 residues. Germline lookup yields CDR1 SEHNR and CDR2 FQNEAQ (reference sequence). The V end lost 2 bases, the J end lost 9 bases, and 11 bases lay between the germline ends.

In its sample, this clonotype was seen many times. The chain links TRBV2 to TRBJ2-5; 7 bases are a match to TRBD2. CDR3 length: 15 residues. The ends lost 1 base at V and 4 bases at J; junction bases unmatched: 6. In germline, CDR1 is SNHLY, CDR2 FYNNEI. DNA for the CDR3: TGTGCCAGCAGTGAAGATGAGGGAGGGAGAGAGACCCAGTACTTC. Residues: CASSEDEGGRETQYF.

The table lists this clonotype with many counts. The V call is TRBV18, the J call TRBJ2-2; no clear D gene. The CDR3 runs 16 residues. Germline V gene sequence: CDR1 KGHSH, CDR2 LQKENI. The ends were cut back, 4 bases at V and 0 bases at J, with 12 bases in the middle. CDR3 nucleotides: TGTGCCAGCTCACAATTCGGAGCAGCGAACACCGGGGAGCTGTTTTTT. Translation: CASSQFGAANTGELFF.

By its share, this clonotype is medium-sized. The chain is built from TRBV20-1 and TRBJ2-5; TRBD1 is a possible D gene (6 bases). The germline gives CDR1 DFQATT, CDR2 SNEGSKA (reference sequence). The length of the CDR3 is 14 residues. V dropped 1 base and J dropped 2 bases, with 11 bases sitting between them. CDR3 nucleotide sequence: TGCAGTGCTAGAGTGGCAGGGGAACAAGAGACCCAGTACTTC. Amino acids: CSARVAGEQETQYF.

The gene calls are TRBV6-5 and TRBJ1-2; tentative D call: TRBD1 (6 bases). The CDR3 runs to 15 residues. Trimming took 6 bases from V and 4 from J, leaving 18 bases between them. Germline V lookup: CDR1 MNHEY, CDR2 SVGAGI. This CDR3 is CASREGQSSSYGYTF. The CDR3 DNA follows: TGTGCCAGCAGAGAAGGACAGTCATCCTCCTATGGCTACACCTTC.

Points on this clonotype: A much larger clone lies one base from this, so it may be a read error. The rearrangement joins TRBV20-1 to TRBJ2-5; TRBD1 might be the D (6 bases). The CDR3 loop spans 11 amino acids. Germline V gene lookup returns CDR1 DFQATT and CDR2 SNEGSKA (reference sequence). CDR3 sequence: CSGEGEEAQYF. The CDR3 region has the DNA TGCAGTGGCGAGGGGGAAGAGGCCCAGTACTTC.

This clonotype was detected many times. The chain's CDR3 is CSARRDSPYEQYF. CDR3 DNA: TGCAGTGCTAGGAGGGACAGCCCCTACGAGCAGTACTTC. The chain recombines TRBV20-1 with TRBJ2-7, with 7 bases fitting TRBD1. The germline CDR1 and CDR2 sequences are DFQATT and SNEGSKA (reference sequence). The length of the CDR3 is 13 residues. The V and J ends lost 3 bases and 2 bases, in that order; junction bases with no gene match: 4.